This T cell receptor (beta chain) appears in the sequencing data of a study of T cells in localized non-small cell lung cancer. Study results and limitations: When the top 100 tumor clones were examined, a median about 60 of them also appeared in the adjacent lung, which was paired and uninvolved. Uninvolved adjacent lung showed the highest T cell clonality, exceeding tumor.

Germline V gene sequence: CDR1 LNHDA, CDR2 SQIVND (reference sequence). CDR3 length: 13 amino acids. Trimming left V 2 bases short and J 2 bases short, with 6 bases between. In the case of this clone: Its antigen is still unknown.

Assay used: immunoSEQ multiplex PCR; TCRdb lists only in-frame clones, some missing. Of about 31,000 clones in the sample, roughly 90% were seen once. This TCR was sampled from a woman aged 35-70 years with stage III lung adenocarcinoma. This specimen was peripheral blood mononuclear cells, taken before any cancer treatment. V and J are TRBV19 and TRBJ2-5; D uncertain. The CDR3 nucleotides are TGTGCCAGTAGTATAACTAAACAAGAGACCCAGTACTTC. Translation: CASSITKQETQYF.